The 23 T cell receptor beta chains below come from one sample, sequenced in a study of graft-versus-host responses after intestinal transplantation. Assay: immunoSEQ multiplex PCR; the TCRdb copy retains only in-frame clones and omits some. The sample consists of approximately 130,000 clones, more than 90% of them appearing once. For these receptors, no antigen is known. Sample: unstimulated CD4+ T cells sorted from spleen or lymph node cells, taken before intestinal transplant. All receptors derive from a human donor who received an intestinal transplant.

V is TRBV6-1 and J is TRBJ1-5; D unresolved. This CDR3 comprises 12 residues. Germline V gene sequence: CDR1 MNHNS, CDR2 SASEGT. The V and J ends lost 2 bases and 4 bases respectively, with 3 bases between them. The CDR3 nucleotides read TGTGCCAGCAGTGAACAAAATCAGCCCCAGCATTTT. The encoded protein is CASSEQNQPQHF.

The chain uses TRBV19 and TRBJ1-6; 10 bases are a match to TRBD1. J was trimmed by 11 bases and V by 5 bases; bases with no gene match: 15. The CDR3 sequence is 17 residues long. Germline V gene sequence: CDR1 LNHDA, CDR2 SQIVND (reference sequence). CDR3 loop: CASSPLPAGTGAPPLHF. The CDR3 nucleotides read TGTGCCAGTAGTCCCTTGCCCGCCGGGACAGGGGCACCACCCCTCCACTTT.

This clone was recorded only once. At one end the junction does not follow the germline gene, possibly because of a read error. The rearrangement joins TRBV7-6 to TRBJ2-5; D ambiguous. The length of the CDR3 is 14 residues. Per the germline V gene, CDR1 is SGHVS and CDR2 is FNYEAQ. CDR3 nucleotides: TGTGCCAGCAGCCCGCCTTGGCCCCAAGAGGCCCAGTACTTC. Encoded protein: CASSPPWPQEAQYF.

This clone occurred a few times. The CDR3 nucleotides are TGCGCCAGCAGCCCCGGGACAGGGTATTCACCCCTCCACTTT. Amino acids: CASSPGTGYSPLHF. The rearrangement joins TRBV5-1 to TRBJ1-6; 9 bases line up with TRBD1. Per germline, CDR1 SGHRS and CDR2 YFSETQ. The CDR3 is 14 amino acids. With V trimmed by 4 bases and J by 8 bases, 4 bases remained unmatched.

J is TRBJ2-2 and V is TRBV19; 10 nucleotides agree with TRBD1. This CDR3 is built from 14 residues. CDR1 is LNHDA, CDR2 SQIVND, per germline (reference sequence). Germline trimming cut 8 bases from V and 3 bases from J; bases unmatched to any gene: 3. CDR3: CASSGQGYTGELFF. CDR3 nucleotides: TGTGCCAGTTCGGGACAGGGGTACACCGGGGAGCTGTTTTTT.

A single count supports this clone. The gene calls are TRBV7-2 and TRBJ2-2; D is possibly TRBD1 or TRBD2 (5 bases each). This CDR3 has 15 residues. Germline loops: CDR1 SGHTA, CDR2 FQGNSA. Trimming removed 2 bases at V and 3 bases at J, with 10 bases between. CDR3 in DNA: TGTGCCAGCAGCTTAAGAGGGACCCACACCGGGGAGCTGTTTTTT. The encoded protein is CASSLRGTHTGELFF.

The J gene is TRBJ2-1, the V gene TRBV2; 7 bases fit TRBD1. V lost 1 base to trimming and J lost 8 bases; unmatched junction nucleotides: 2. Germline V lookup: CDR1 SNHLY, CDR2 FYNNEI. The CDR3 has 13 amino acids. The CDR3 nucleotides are TGTGCCAGCAGTGAAGGACAGGGCCATGAGCAGTTCTTC. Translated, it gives CASSEGQGHEQFF.

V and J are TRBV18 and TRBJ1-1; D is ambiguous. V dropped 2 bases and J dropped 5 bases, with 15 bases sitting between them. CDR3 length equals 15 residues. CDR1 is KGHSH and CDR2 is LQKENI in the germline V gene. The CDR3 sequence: CASSPVGSGRTEAFF. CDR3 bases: TGTGCCAGCTCACCAGTCGGATCGGGAAGGACTGAAGCTTTCTTT. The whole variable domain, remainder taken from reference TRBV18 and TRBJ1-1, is NAGVMQNPRHLVRRRGQEARLRCSPMKGHSHVYWYRQLPEEGLKFMVYLQKENIIDESGMPKERFSAEFPKEGPSILRIQQVVRGDSAAYFCASSPVGSGRTEAFFGQGTRLTVV.

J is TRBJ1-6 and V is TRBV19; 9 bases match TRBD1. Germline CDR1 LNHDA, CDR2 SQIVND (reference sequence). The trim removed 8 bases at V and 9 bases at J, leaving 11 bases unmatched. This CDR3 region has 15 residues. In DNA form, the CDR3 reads TGTGCCAGTTCCGTTTTGGACAGGGGAGGTTCACCCCTCCACTTT. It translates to CASSVLDRGGSPLHF.

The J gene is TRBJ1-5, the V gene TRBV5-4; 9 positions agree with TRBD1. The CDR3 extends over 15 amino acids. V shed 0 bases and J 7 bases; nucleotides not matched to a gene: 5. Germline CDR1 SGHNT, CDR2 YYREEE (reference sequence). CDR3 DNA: TGTGCCAGCAGCTTGGGGGGACAGGGAGGCCAGCCCCAGCATTTT. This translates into CASSLGGQGGQPQHF.

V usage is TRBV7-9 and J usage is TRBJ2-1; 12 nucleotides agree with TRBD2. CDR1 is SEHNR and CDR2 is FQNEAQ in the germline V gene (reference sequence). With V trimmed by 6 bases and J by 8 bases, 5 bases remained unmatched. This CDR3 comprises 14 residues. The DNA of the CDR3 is TGTGCCAGCAGATCTAGCGGGGGGGAGGATGAGCAGTTCTTC. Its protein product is CASRSSGGEDEQFF.

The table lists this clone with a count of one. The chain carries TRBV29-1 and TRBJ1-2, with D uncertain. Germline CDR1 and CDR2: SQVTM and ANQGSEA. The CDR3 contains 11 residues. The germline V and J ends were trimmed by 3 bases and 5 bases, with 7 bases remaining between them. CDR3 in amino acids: CSVDEVYGYTF. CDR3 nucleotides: TGCAGCGTTGACGAGGTATATGGCTACACCTTC.

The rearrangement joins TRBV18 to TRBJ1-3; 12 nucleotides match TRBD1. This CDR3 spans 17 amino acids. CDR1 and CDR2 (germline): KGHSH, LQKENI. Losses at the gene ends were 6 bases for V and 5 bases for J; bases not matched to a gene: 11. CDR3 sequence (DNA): TGTGCCAGCTCGCCTATATCTGGGACAGGGGGCCGAAACACCATATATTTT. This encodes CASSPISGTGGRNTIYF.

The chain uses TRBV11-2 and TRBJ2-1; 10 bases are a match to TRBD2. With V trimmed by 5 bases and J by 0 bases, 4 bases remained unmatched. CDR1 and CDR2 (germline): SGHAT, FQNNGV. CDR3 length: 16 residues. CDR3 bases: TGTGCCAGCAGCCCCTTAGCGGGGGGCTCCTACAATGAGCAGTTCTTC. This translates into CASSPLAGGSYNEQFF.

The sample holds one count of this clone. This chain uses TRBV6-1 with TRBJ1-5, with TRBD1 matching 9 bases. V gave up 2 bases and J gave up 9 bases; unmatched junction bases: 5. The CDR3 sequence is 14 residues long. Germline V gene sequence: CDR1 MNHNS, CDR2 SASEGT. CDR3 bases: TGTGCCAGCAGTGAACAGGACAGGGGATCGCCCCAGCATTTT. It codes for CASSEQDRGSPQHF.

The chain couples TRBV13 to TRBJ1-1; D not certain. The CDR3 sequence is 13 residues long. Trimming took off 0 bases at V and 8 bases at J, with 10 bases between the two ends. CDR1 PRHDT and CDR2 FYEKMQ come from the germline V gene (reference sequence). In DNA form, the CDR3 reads TGTGCCAGCAGCTTAGGTGGTTTGGGCGAAGCTTTCTTT. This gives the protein CASSLGGLGEAFF. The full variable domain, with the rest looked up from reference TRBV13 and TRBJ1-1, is AAGVIQSPRHLIKEKRETATLKCYPIPRHDTVYWYQQGPGQDPQFLISFYEKMQSDKGSIPDRFSAQQFSDYHSELNMSSLELGDSALYFCASSLGGLGEAFFGQGTRLTVV.

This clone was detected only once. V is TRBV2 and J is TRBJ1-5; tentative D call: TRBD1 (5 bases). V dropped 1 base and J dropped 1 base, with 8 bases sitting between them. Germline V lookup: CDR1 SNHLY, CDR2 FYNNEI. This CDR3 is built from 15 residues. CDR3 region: CASSEGGNSNQPQHF. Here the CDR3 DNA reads TGTGCCAGCAGTGAAGGGGGCAACAGCAATCAGCCCCAGCATTTT.

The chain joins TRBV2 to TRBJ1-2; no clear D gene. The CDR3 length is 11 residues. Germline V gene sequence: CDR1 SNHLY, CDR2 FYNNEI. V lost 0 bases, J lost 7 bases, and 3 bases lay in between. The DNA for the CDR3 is TGTGCCAGCAGTGAAGCGGGTGGCTACACCTTC. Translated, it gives CASSEAGGYTF.

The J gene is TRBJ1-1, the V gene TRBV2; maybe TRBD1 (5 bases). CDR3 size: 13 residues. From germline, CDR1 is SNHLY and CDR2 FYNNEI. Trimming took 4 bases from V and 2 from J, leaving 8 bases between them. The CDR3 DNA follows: TGTGCCAGCAGTGGACAGCAAAACACTGAAGCTTTCTTT. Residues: CASSGQQNTEAFF.

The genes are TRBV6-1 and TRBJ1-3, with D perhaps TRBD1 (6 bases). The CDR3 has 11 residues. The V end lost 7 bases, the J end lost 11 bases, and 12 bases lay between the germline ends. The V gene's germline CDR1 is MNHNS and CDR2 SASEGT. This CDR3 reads CASTRGSSIYF. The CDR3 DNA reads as TGTGCCAGCACCAGGGGCAGCTCCATATATTTT.

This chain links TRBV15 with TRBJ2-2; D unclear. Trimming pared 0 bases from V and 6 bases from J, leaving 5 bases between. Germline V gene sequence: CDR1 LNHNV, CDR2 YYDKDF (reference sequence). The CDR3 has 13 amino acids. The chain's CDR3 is CATSRDLAGELFF. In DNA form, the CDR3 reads TGTGCCACCAGCAGAGATCTCGCCGGGGAGCTGTTTTTT.

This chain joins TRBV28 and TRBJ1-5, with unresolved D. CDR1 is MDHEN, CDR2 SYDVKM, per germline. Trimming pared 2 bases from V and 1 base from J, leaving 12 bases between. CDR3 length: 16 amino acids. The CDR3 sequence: CASSLKFRRSNQPQHF. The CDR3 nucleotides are TGTGCCAGCAGTTTAAAGTTCCGGCGGAGCAATCAGCCCCAGCATTTT. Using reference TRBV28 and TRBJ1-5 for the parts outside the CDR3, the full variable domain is DVKVTQSSRYLVKRTGEKVFLECVQDMDHENMFWYRQDPGLGLRLIYFSYDVKMKEKGDIPEGYSVSREKKERFSLILESASTNQTSMYLCASSLKFRRSNQPQHFGDGTRLSIL.

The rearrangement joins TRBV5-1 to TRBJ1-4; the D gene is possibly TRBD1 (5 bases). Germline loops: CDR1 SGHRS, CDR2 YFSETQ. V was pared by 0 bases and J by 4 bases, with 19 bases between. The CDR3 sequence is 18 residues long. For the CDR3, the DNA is TGCGCCAGCAGCTTGGGTGGGACCAACCCCGGGATTAATGAAAAACTGTTTTTT. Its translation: CASSLGGTNPGINEKLFF.